The 26 T cell receptor beta chains listed next were all sequenced from one sample in a study of T cell responses to AZD1222 COVID-19 vaccine. Assay used: immunoSEQ multiplex PCR; TCRdb lists only in-frame clones, some missing. There are some 100,000 clones in the sample; just under 90% occur only once, and approximately 3% lies in the top ten. Sequenced material: peripheral blood, taken on day 0 of AZD1222 vaccination. The receptor source for this set is an adult in good health.

The chain employs TRBV6-2 or TRBV6-3 and TRBJ1-5; D remains unclear. The CDR3 covers 16 residues. V lost 0 bases and J lost 2, with 11 bases in between. Germline assignment: CDR1 MNHEY and CDR2 SVGEGT. The DNA for the CDR3 is TGTGCCAGCAGTTACTCGACGGGAGGAGGCAATCAGCCCCAGCATTTT. Translating gives CASSYSTGGGNQPQHF.

This clone has more than one count but fewer than ten. This chain uses TRBV28 with TRBJ1-5, with D maybe TRBD1 (5 bases). Germline CDR1 MDHEN, CDR2 SYDVKM. The CDR3 loop spans 14 amino acids. Deletions cut 2 bases from V and 3 bases from J, with 8 bases between. The CDR3 protein is CASSLGGTNQPQHF. CDR3 DNA: TGTGCCAGCAGTTTAGGGGGGACCAATCAGCCCCAGCATTTT.

The chain employs TRBV12-3 or TRBV12-4 and TRBJ1-2; D is undetermined. The CDR3 runs 13 residues. Trimming took 9 bases from V and 0 from J, leaving 11 bases between them. The CDR3, as DNA: TGTGCCAGTGGACCTCCTACTAACTATGGCTACACCTTC. Translating gives CASGPPTNYGYTF.

The V gene is TRBV3-1 (or the pseudogene TRBV3-2), the J gene TRBJ2-7; D gene unclear. Trimming shortened V by 0 bases and J by 3 bases, and 9 bases separated the two germline ends. Germline V lookup: CDR1 LGHDT, CDR2 YNNKEL (reference sequence). This CDR3 has 14 amino acids. CDR3 in amino acids: CASSQELLHYEQYF. The CDR3 coding sequence is TGTGCCAGCAGCCAAGAACTTCTCCACTACGAGCAGTACTTC.

V is TRBV5-1 and J is TRBJ2-1, with a weak D call TRBD2 (6 bases). Germline V lookup: CDR1 SGHRS, CDR2 YFSETQ. The CDR3 length is 17 residues. V gave up 0 bases and J gave up 2 bases, with 15 bases separating them. The CDR3 loop reads CASSLGLFGGTYNEQFF. Written as DNA, the CDR3 is TGCGCCAGCAGCTTGGGCCTTTTCGGGGGAACCTACAATGAGCAGTTCTTC.

CDR3 amino acids: CASSYPGGRTDTQYF. DNA for the CDR3: TGTGCCAGTAGTTACCCGGGGGGTCGCACAGATACGCAGTATTTT. The gene calls are TRBV19 and TRBJ2-3, with 7 bases aligning to TRBD2. Looked up from germline, CDR1 is LNHDA and CDR2 is SQIVND (reference sequence). This CDR3 spans 15 amino acids. Unmatched junction bases numbered 6, after V lost 5 bases and J lost 1 base. Drawing the rest from reference TRBV19 and TRBJ2-3, the complete variable domain is DGGITQSPKYLFRKEGQNVTLSCEQNLNHDAMYWYRQDPGQGLRLIYYSQIVNDFQKGDIAEGYSVSREKKESFPLTVTSAQKNPTAFYLCASSYPGGRTDTQYFGPGTRLTVL.

The rearrangement uses TRBV7-3 and TRBJ1-2; D remains unclear. The CDR3 runs 16 residues. Per the germline V gene, CDR1 is SGHTA and CDR2 is FQGTGA. V lost 1 base and J lost 2, with 14 bases in between. The CDR3 loop reads CASSLNPGNLNYGYTF. CDR3 bases: TGTGCCAGCAGCTTAAATCCAGGAAACTTAAACTATGGCTACACCTTC. The full variable domain, with the rest looked up from reference TRBV7-3 and TRBJ1-2, is GAGVSQTPSNKVTEKGKYVELRCDPISGHTALYWYRQSLGQGPEFLIYFQGTGAADDSGLPNDRFFAVRPEGSVSTLKIQRTERGDSAVYLCASSLNPGNLNYGYTFGSGTRLTVV.

The chain recombines TRBV6-1 with TRBJ1-2; a possible D gene is TRBD1 (6 bases). Germline-derived CDR1 and CDR2 are MNHNS and SASEGT. CDR3 length: 17 residues. V was shortened by 1 base and J by 1 base, with 16 bases between the two germline ends. This CDR3 reads CASSEGGRGGDNYGYTF. Here the CDR3 DNA reads TGTGCCAGCAGTGAAGGCGGCAGGGGAGGGGATAACTATGGCTACACCTTC.

The chain is built from TRBV7-2 and TRBJ2-1; 9 nucleotides line up with TRBD2. V lost 5 bases and J lost 6; bases outside the gene matches: 20. The CDR3 is made up of 19 amino acids. CDR1 is SGHTA, CDR2 FQGNSA, per germline. DNA of the CDR3: TGTGCCAGCAGCCCCCGAAGACTGACTAGCGGTGGTTATGGCAATGAGCAGTTCTTC. This encodes CASSPRRLTSGGYGNEQFF. Full variable domain (remainder filled in from reference TRBV7-2 and TRBJ2-1): GAGVSQSPSNKVTEKGKDVELRCDPISGHTALYWYRQSLGQGLEFLIYFQGNSAPDKSGLPSDRFSAERTGGSVSTLTIQRTQQEDSAVYLCASSPRRLTSGGYGNEQFFGPGTRLTVL.

The count of this clone is one. The chain has TRBV5-1 and TRBJ1-1, with D possibly TRBD1 on 5 matching bases. The CDR3 is 14 amino acids. V lost 4 bases, J lost 1 base, and 11 bases lay in between. CDR1 and CDR2 (germline): SGHRS, YFSETQ. The CDR3 sequence: CASSPGLRNTEAFF. As DNA, the CDR3 is TGCGCCAGCAGCCCGGGACTGAGGAACACTGAAGCTTTCTTT.

This clone was picked up a small number of times. The rearrangement joins TRBV6-2 or TRBV6-3 to TRBJ1-1; perhaps TRBD1 as D (5 bases). Trimming removed 4 bases from V and 4 bases from J, with 16 bases in between. Germline CDR1 is MNHEY and CDR2 is SVGEGT. The CDR3 loop spans 15 amino acids. In DNA form, the CDR3 reads TGTGCCAGCAGTTCGTGGGCAGGGCGTGGCACTGAAGCTTTCTTT. Its protein is CASSSWAGRGTEAFF.

This rearrangement joins TRBV12-5 to TRBJ1-4, with 9 bases lining up with TRBD1. V lost 2 bases, J lost 7 bases, and 11 bases stayed unmatched. Germline CDR1 is LGHNT and CDR2 is FRNRAP. The CDR3 contains 17 residues. CDR3 sequence (DNA): TGTGCTAGTGGTTTGAAAACATACCGGGACAGGGTTGAAAAACTGTTTTTT. Translated, it gives CASGLKTYRDRVEKLFF.

This chain connects TRBV5-1 to TRBJ1-2, with TRBD1 as a possible D gene (5 bases). V was pared by 1 base and J by 8 bases, with 12 bases between. CDR1 is SGHRS, CDR2 YFSETQ, per germline. The CDR3 has 13 amino acids. This CDR3 reads CASSLFQGPGYTF. The CDR3, as DNA: TGCGCCAGCAGCTTGTTTCAGGGCCCAGGCTACACCTTC.

To note about this clone: The sample contains more than one DNA sequence encoding this CDR3. The chain joins TRBV5-6 to TRBJ1-1; no clear D. Germline V gene data show CDR1 as SGHDT and CDR2 as YYEEEE. V dropped 2 bases and J dropped 1 base, with 6 bases sitting between them. The CDR3 is 13 residues long. The CDR3 region has the DNA TGTGCCAGCAGCTTAGGGCGGAACACTGAAGCTTTCTTT. It encodes CASSLGRNTEAFF.

With respect to this clone: An end of the junction does not agree with germline; a read error may underlie this. This chain connects TRBV7-7 to TRBJ2-5, with D tentatively TRBD2 (6 bases). The germline gives CDR1 SSHAT, CDR2 FNYEAQ (reference sequence). The CDR3 runs 14 residues. For the CDR3, the DNA is TGTGCCAGCAGCCCGGGGACTTCCCAAGGGACCCAGTACTTC. Translated, it gives CASSPGTSQGTQYF.

This clone was observed a single time. The V and J genes are TRBV6-2 or TRBV6-3 and TRBJ2-5; TRBD1 is a possible D gene (6 bases). Trimming left V 4 bases short and J 6 bases short, with 18 bases between. The CDR3 sequence is 15 residues long. The germline CDR1 and CDR2 sequences are MNHEY and SVGEGT. CDR3 amino acids: CASSSTRGSSQTQYF. In nucleotides, the CDR3 is TGTGCCAGCAGTTCAACCAGGGGAAGCTCTCAGACCCAGTACTTC.

This rearrangement joins TRBV24-1 to TRBJ2-1; D call uncertain. Germline loops: CDR1 KGHDR, CDR2 SFDVKD. CDR3 length: 17 residues. Trimming took off 5 bases at V and 4 bases at J, with 20 bases between the two ends. CDR3 amino acids: CATSGPASDSPYNEQFF. The CDR3 DNA reads TGTGCCACCAGTGGCCCCGCGTCCGACTCCCCGTACAATGAGCAGTTCTTC.

This clone occurred a few times. The J gene is TRBJ2-7, the V gene TRBV24-1; a weak D match, TRBD2 (6 bases). The CDR3 is made up of 13 amino acids. Trimming pared 5 bases from V and 6 bases from J, leaving 13 bases between. Germline V CDR1 and CDR2: KGHDR, SFDVKD. CDR3 in DNA: TGTGCCACCAGTGCTTTTCCGGGACTCGAGCAGTACTTC. Protein sequence: CATSAFPGLEQYF.

This rearrangement joins TRBV7-2 to TRBJ1-2, with D tentatively TRBD1 (5 bases). V lost 5 bases and J lost 4, with 17 bases in between. The germline V gene has CDR1 SGHTA and CDR2 FQGNSA. The CDR3 covers 15 residues. CDR3 nucleotide sequence: TGTGCCAGCAGCCCAAGCGGGACGGCCTTCTATGGCTACACCTTC. Translating it yields CASSPSGTAFYGYTF.

The CDR3 bases are TGTGCCAGCAGTGGAGCGCGACCTAACACCGGGGAGCTGTTTTTT. It specifies CASSGARPNTGELFF. The gene calls are TRBV2 and TRBJ2-2; no clear D gene. Trimming shortened V by 4 bases and J by 2 bases, and 11 bases separated the two germline ends. CDR1 and CDR2 (germline): SNHLY, FYNNEI. This CDR3 is 15 amino acids long.

The chain joins TRBV10-3 to TRBJ2-3; D may be TRBD2 (5 bases). The CDR3 length is 15 residues. Germline loops: CDR1 ENHRY, CDR2 SYGVKD. V lost 3 bases and J 2 bases, leaving 12 bases between the germline ends. The CDR3 nucleotides are TGTGCCATCAGTGATCGGACTTTAAACACAGATACGCAGTATTTT. Translation gives CAISDRTLNTDTQYF.

V and J are TRBV9 and TRBJ1-1, with D uncertain. Deletions cut 3 bases from V and 1 base from J, with 10 bases between. Looked up from germline, CDR1 is SGDLS and CDR2 is YYNGEE. CDR3 length: 14 amino acids. CDR3 DNA: TGTGCCAGCAGCGCCAGCTGGGGGAACACTGAAGCTTTCTTT. This encodes CASSASWGNTEAFF. The variable domain in full, completed from reference TRBV9 and TRBJ1-1, reads DSGVTQTPKHLITATGQRVTLRCSPRSGDLSVYWYQQSLDQGLQFLIQYYNGEERAKGNILERFSAQQFPDLHSELNLSSLELGDSALYFCASSASWGNTEAFFGQGTRLTVV.

This chain joins TRBV29-1 and TRBJ2-4; D tentatively fits TRBD1 or TRBD2 (5 bases each). Germline V gives CDR1 SQVTM, CDR2 ANQGSEA. CDR3 size: 12 residues. Trimming stripped 6 bases from V and 6 bases from J, with 12 bases between. CDR3 sequence: CSVVGAGNIQYF. The CDR3, as DNA: TGCAGCGTAGTCGGGGCGGGAAACATTCAGTACTTC.

This chain uses TRBV18 with TRBJ2-3, with a weak D call TRBD2 (5 bases). The germline V and J ends were trimmed by 5 bases and 3 bases, with 15 bases remaining between them. Germline V gives CDR1 KGHSH, CDR2 LQKENI. CDR3 length: 15 residues. DNA of the CDR3: TGTGCCAGCTCATCGCGAGGCGGGCCGACAGATACGCAGTATTTT. Encoded protein: CASSSRGGPTDTQYF.

Regarding this clone: A read error may produce the germline difference seen at one junction end. The chain employs TRBV6-1 and TRBJ1-5; the D is unclear. The CDR3 has 14 amino acids. Germline-derived CDR1 and CDR2 are MNHNS and SASEGT. The CDR3 DNA reads as TGTGCCAGCATTGAATATGGGCTTCAACAGCCCCAGCATTTT. As protein: CASIEYGLQQPQHF.

The rearrangement uses TRBV11-3 and TRBJ2-1; 8 nucleotides match TRBD2. J gave up 2 bases and V 4 bases, and 7 bases lay outside the gene matches. The CDR3 is made up of 16 amino acids. Germline-derived CDR1 and CDR2 are SGHNT and YENEEA. CDR3 in amino acids: CASSSSRGGPYNEQFF. DNA for the CDR3: TGTGCCAGCAGCTCCTCCCGGGGGGGCCCCTACAATGAGCAGTTCTTC.